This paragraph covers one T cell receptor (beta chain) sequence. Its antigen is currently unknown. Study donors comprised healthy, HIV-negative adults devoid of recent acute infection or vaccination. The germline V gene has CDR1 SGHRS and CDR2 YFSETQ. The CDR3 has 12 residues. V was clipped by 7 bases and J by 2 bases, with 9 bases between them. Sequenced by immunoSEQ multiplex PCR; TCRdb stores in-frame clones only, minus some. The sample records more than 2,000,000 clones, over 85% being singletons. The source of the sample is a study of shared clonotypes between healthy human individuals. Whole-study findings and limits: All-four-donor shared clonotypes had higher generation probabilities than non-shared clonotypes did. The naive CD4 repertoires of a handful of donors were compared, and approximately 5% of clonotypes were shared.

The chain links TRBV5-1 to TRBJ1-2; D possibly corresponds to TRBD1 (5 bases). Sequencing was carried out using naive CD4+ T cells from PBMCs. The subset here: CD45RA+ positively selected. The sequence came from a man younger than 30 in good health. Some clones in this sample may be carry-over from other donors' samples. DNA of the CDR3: TGCGCCAGCGGCCGGGACAACTATGGCTACACCTTC. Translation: CASGRDNYGYTF.